This passage covers 20 T cell receptor beta chains from one sample sequenced in a study of CD8+CD57+ T cells in acquired aplastic anemia. The template for TCR beta VDJ and CDR3 sequence profiling was genomic DNA. One entry per CDR3 protein, called by TCRdb with MiXCR from the reads. The repertoire holds around 140,000 distinct CDR3 sequences, with approximately 41% as singletons. The sequenced sample consisted of sorted CD4+, CD8+, or CD8+CD57+ T cells (not recorded which) from PBMCs. Receptors originate from a human donor in good health, serving as a control.

About this clonotype: An end of the junction does not agree with germline; a read error may underlie this. The chain combines TRBV11-1 with TRBJ1-4; the match to TRBD1 covers 7 bases. From germline, CDR1 is SGHAT and CDR2 FQDESV (reference sequence). The CDR3 consists of 16 residues. CDR3: CASSLGQGFQDEELFF. DNA of the CDR3: TGTGCCAGCAGCTTAGGACAGGGTTTTCAGGATGAAGAACTGTTTTTT.

In its sample, this clonotype was seen many times. The genes are TRBV6-1 and TRBJ2-2; 10 bases agree with TRBD2. V dropped 1 base and J dropped 3; count of bases not matched to a gene: 8. CDR3 size: 18 residues. Germline CDR1 is MNHNS and CDR2 is SASEGT. CDR3 coding DNA: TGTGCCAGCAGTGAAGGAGCGGGAGGGCTTTTGCACACCGGGGAGCTGTTTTTT. Translation: CASSEGAGGLLHTGELFF.

This clonotype came up a few times. The CDR3 here is CATRSREHYEQYF. Written as DNA, the CDR3 is TGTGCCACTAGAAGCAGGGAGCACTACGAGCAGTACTTC. The genes are TRBV15 and TRBJ2-7; the D call may be TRBD1 or TRBD2 (5 bases each). CDR3 length equals 13 residues. Between the trimmed V and J ends, which lost 9 bases and 3 bases, there was a span of 15 bases. Germline loops: CDR1 LNHNV, CDR2 YYDKDF (reference sequence).

The genes are TRBV2 and TRBJ2-1; 7 nucleotides align to TRBD2. The CDR3 is 14 amino acids. CDR1 SNHLY and CDR2 FYNNEI come from the germline V gene. V gave up 3 bases and J gave up 6 bases; unmatched junction bases: 5. CDR3 amino acids: CASSEVRGTNEQFF. Here the CDR3 DNA reads TGTGCCAGCAGTGAGGTGCGGGGGACCAATGAGCAGTTCTTC.

The table lists this clonotype with a few counts. V and J are TRBV5-1 and TRBJ1-4, with D maybe TRBD1 (5 bases). This CDR3 has 13 residues. Germline V lookup: CDR1 SGHRS, CDR2 YFSETQ. Trimming took 4 bases from V and 7 from J, leaving 11 bases between them. CDR3 protein: CASSLRGGEKLFF. DNA of the CDR3: TGCGCCAGCAGCCTCCGGGGGGGTGAAAAACTGTTTTTT.

As regards this clonotype: A much larger clone differs by one base, so this may be a read error. CDR3 in amino acids: CACSDRTEYNEQFF. The CDR3 DNA is TGTGCCTGCAGCGATAGGACCGAGTACAATGAGCAGTTCTTC. The genes are TRBV6-1 and TRBJ2-1; D is unclear. Germline CDR1 is MNHNS and CDR2 is SASEGT. The CDR3 totals 14 residues.

This clonotype was seen many times. The chain has TRBV7-9 and TRBJ2-7; the match to TRBD2 covers 11 bases. Germline CDR1 and CDR2: SEHNR and FQNEAQ (reference sequence). This CDR3 is 12 amino acids long. With V trimmed by 5 bases and J by 9 bases, 3 bases remained unmatched. The chain's CDR3 is CASSRLAGSQYF. CDR3 in DNA: TGTGCCAGCAGCCGACTAGCGGGGTCGCAGTACTTC. Combining the CDR3 with reference TRBV7-9 and TRBJ2-7 gives the whole variable domain DTGVSQNPRHKITKRGQNVTFRCDPISEHNRLYWYRQTLGQGPEFLTYFQNEAQLEKSRLLSDRFSAERPKGSFSTLEIQRTEQGDSAMYLCASSRLAGSQYFGPGTRLTVT.

The chain uses TRBV29-1 and TRBJ1-3; maybe TRBD1 (5 bases). This CDR3 region has 14 residues. Germline CDR1 and CDR2: SQVTM and ANQGSEA. The V end lost 4 bases, the J end lost 2 bases, and 12 bases lay between the germline ends. The DNA of the CDR3 is TGCAGCGTTGGACAGCGGAATCCTGGAAACACCATATATTTT. Amino acid sequence: CSVGQRNPGNTIYF. Variable domain in full (rest from reference TRBV29-1 and TRBJ1-3): SAVISQKPSRDICQRGTSLTIQCQVDSQVTMMFWYRQQPGQSLTLIATANQGSEATYESGFVIDKFPISRPNLTFSTLTVSNMSPEDSSIYLCSVGQRNPGNTIYFGEGSWLTVV.

The chain recombines TRBV19 with TRBJ1-3; D remains unclear. CDR3 size: 15 residues. The V end was cut by 10 bases, the J end by 0 bases, with 16 bases between. Germline V lookup: CDR1 LNHDA, CDR2 SQIVND (reference sequence). CDR3 sequence reads: CATQGIGGSGNTIYF. In nucleotides, the CDR3 is TGTGCCACCCAAGGGATCGGAGGCTCTGGAAACACCATATATTTT. Full variable domain (remainder filled in from reference TRBV19 and TRBJ1-3): DGGITQSPKYLFRKEGQNVTLSCEQNLNHDAMYWYRQDPGQGLRLIYYSQIVNDFQKGDIAEGYSVSREKKESFPLTVTSAQKNPTAFYLCATQGIGGSGNTIYFGEGSWLTVV.

V gene TRBV20-1 combines with J gene TRBJ2-3, with 13 bases lining up with TRBD2. J lost 6 bases, V lost 6 bases, and 9 bases had no gene match. Germline CDR1 is DFQATT and CDR2 is SNEGSKA (reference sequence). This CDR3 comprises 15 residues. The CDR3 reads CSAATSGGAMDTQYF. CDR3 sequence (DNA): TGCAGTGCCGCTACTAGCGGGGGGGCGATGGATACGCAGTATTTT.

About this clonotype itself: At one end the junction does not follow the germline gene, possibly because of a read error. The V gene is TRBV19, the J gene TRBJ2-3; 11 bases match TRBD2. Germline V CDR1 and CDR2: LNHDA, SQIVND (reference sequence). CDR3 length equals 16 residues. CDR3 nucleotides: TGTGCCAGTAGGGCAACTAGCGGGGGAAGCACAGACACGCAGTATTTT. It codes for CASRATSGGSTDTQYF.

The sample holds a few counts of this clonotype. V and J are TRBV5-6 and TRBJ1-2; no clear D gene. Looked up from germline, CDR1 is SGHDT and CDR2 is YYEEEE. Trimming removed 0 bases at V and 2 bases at J, with 17 bases between. The CDR3 contains 17 residues. CDR3: CASSLASSISLNYGYTF. The DNA for the CDR3 is TGTGCCAGCAGCTTGGCCAGTTCCATCTCCCTAAACTATGGCTACACCTTC.

This clonotype was counted ten times or more. The V gene is TRBV24-1, the J gene TRBJ2-1; 10 positions agree with TRBD2. From germline, CDR1 is KGHDR and CDR2 SFDVKD. After removal of 7 bases from V and 8 bases from J, the junction contained 10 bases not matched to a gene. CDR3 length equals 15 residues. CDR3 amino acids: CATRGLLAGTDEQFF. The CDR3 DNA is TGTGCCACCAGGGGGTTACTAGCGGGGACCGATGAGCAGTTCTTC.

This clonotype was counted many times. The V call is TRBV24-1, the J call TRBJ1-2; possible D gene TRBD1, 6 bases. Germline V gene data show CDR1 as KGHDR and CDR2 as SFDVKD. Trimming pared 3 bases from V and 2 bases from J, leaving 9 bases between. The CDR3 length is 14 residues. The CDR3 DNA is TGTGCCACCAGTGATCCCGACAGGAACTATGGCTACACCTTC. Protein product: CATSDPDRNYGYTF.

Many counts were recorded for this clonotype. V is TRBV2 and J is TRBJ1-1; D might be TRBD1 (5 bases). V lost 7 bases and J lost 6, with 18 bases in between. The germline CDR1 and CDR2 sequences are SNHLY and FYNNEI. CDR3 size: 14 residues. The CDR3 DNA is TGTGCCAGCACGGCCAGACCGGGGCCGGCTGAAGCTTTCTTT. It encodes CASTARPGPAEAFF.

This chain uses TRBV15 with TRBJ2-3; D unresolved. Germline loops: CDR1 LNHNV, CDR2 YYDKDF (reference sequence). Trimming took off 3 bases at V and 5 bases at J, with 9 bases between the two ends. The CDR3 spans 13 residues. The CDR3 DNA sequence: TGTGCCACCAGCAGGTGGAGAGGAGATACGCAGTATTTT. Translating it yields CATSRWRGDTQYF.

This clonotype came up many times. This chain links TRBV6-1 with TRBJ1-5, with 9 bases fitting TRBD1. The CDR3 is 16 amino acids. The V gene end was trimmed by 6 bases and the J gene end by 9 bases; junction bases not matched to a gene: 15. Germline V lookup: CDR1 MNHNS, CDR2 SASEGT. The CDR3 protein is CASSDPGQGVGSPQHF. CDR3 sequence (DNA): TGTGCCAGCAGCGATCCGGGACAGGGTGTGGGCTCGCCCCAGCATTTT.

This clonotype was seen many times. V gene TRBV6-1 combines with J gene TRBJ1-2, with D unclear. CDR3 length: 12 amino acids. Trimming left V 3 bases short and J 3 bases short, with 5 bases between. The germline CDR1 and CDR2 sequences are MNHNS and SASEGT. The DNA of the CDR3 is TGTGCCAGCAGTGAGGGTTACTATGGCTACACCTTC. Protein: CASSEGYYGYTF.

The table lists this clonotype with a few counts. The genes are TRBV4-2 and TRBJ2-2, with TRBD2 identical over 9 bases. The germline gives CDR1 LGHNA, CDR2 YNFKEQ. CDR3 length equals 16 residues. The V and J ends lost 4 bases and 5 bases, in that order; junction bases with no gene match: 8. This chain's CDR3 is CASSRTGLAGTGELFF. The CDR3, as DNA: TGTGCCAGCAGCCGTACGGGGCTAGCGGGGACCGGGGAGCTGTTTTTT.

Remarks on this clonotype: One base away lies a much larger clone, so this may be a sequencing read error. The genes are TRBV12-3 or TRBV12-4 and TRBJ1-2; TRBD1 is a possible D gene (6 bases). The CDR3 spans 13 residues. V lost 4 bases to trimming and J lost 8 bases, with 14 bases between them. This chain's CDR3 is CASSSRGARGYTF. DNA of the CDR3: TGTGCCAGCAGTTCACGGGGGGCGCGCGGCTACACCTTC.